Listed here are 9 T cell receptor beta chains from one sample, sequenced in a study of blood T cell repertoires in COVID-19. Method: immunoSEQ multiplex PCR; TCRdb's copy keeps in-frame clones and lacks some. Of about 58,000 clones listed, approximately 91% are singletons. Sample: peripheral blood. The receptors stem from a woman in her sixties or seventies with active COVID-19.

The rearrangement joins TRBV7-2 to TRBJ1-1, with a weak D call TRBD1 (5 bases). Trimming removed 4 bases from V and 2 bases from J, with 14 bases in between. CDR3 length: 15 residues. Germline-derived CDR1 and CDR2 are SGHTA and FQGNSA. The CDR3 spells CASSWGGGENTEAFF. DNA of the CDR3: TGTGCCAGCAGCTGGGGCGGAGGGGAAAACACTGAAGCTTTCTTT.

The gene calls are TRBV14 and TRBJ1-5; D call uncertain. In germline, CDR1 is SGHDN, CDR2 FVKESK. The germline V and J ends were trimmed by 2 bases and 2 bases, with 4 bases remaining between them. The CDR3 consists of 13 residues. CDR3 loop: CASSQHGNQPQHF. CDR3 DNA sequence: TGTGCCAGCAGCCAACATGGCAATCAGCCCCAGCATTTT.

The J gene is TRBJ1-2, the V gene TRBV19; D not certain. There are 14 residues in the CDR3. V lost 5 bases to trimming and J lost 5 bases, with 15 bases between them. CDR1 LNHDA and CDR2 SQIVND come from the germline V gene (reference sequence). The CDR3 sequence is CASSLIGGLYGYTF. The CDR3 DNA reads TGTGCCAGTAGTCTAATCGGAGGGCTTTATGGCTACACCTTC.

The chain is built from TRBV28 and TRBJ1-2, with no clear D. V shed 2 bases and J shed 7 bases, with 5 bases lying between them. Germline V gene lookup returns CDR1 MDHEN and CDR2 SYDVKM. This CDR3 contains 11 residues. For the CDR3, the DNA is TGTGCCAGCAGTTTACGCGGTGGCTACACCTTC. Its translation: CASSLRGGYTF.

The chain uses TRBV27 and TRBJ2-7; perhaps TRBD2 as D (5 bases). V lost 5 bases, J lost 0 bases, and 11 bases lay in between. CDR3 length equals 14 residues. CDR1 and CDR2 (germline): MNHEY, SMNVEV (reference sequence). DNA of the CDR3: TGTGCCAGCAGTCTTAGCGCGAACTCCTACGAGCAGTACTTC. It yields the protein CASSLSANSYEQYF.

The chain links TRBV2 to TRBJ2-1, with TRBD2 identical over 9 bases. The CDR3 extends over 15 amino acids. Losses at the gene ends were 1 base for V and 4 bases for J; bases not matched to a gene: 2. The V gene's germline CDR1 is SNHLY and CDR2 FYNNEI. The DNA of the CDR3 is TGTGCCAGCAGTGAAGGGACTAGCGTATACAATGAGCAGTTCTTC. The encoded protein is CASSEGTSVYNEQFF.

This rearrangement joins TRBV2 to TRBJ2-7, with D possibly matching TRBD2 (5 bases). V was trimmed by 6 bases and J by 0 bases, leaving 9 bases between them. This CDR3 contains 13 residues. Germline V gene lookup returns CDR1 SNHLY and CDR2 FYNNEI. CDR3 DNA: TGTGCCAGCAGGAGCGGAAGCTCCTACGAGCAGTACTTC. Translated, it gives CASRSGSSYEQYF.

V usage is TRBV28 and J usage is TRBJ1-5; 7 nucleotides match TRBD1. The CDR3 loop spans 14 amino acids. Per the germline V gene, CDR1 is MDHEN and CDR2 is SYDVKM. The junction had 5 bases not matched to a gene; V was cut back by 5 bases and J by 4 bases. DNA of the CDR3: TGTGCCAGCAGTCCGGGACAGTATAATCAGCCCCAGCATTTT. Amino acids: CASSPGQYNQPQHF.

The chain joins TRBV7-8 to TRBJ1-2; a possible D gene is TRBD1 (5 bases). The germline V gene encodes CDR1 SGHVS and CDR2 FQNEAQ. V was shortened by 5 bases and J by 4 bases, with 14 bases between the two germline ends. The length of the CDR3 is 14 residues. The CDR3 loop reads CASSPRGRAYGYTF. CDR3 DNA sequence: TGTGCCAGCAGCCCTAGAGGCAGGGCCTATGGCTACACCTTC.